This record looks at one TCR beta chain sequence and its context. As yet, its antigen is unknown. The data were taken from a study of PD-1 blockade in classical Hodgkin lymphoma. General study findings and limits: Newly diagnosed patients had baseline TCR diversity that was reportedly lower than that of healthy donors.

This CDR3 region has 14 residues. V was pared by 4 bases and J by 6 bases, with 14 bases between. CDR1 and CDR2 from the germline V gene are SGHRS and YFSETQ. This table comes from immunoSEQ multiplex PCR, and its TCRdb copy is limited to in-frame clones, with some not included. The sample yields some 45,000 clones, just under 80% seen once. The time point was: cycle 4 day 1 (C4D1), after less than 7 weeks of nivolumab. Patients all relapsed after autologous stem cell transplantation, and there was variation in brentuximab vedotin exposure. The chain recombines TRBV5-1 with TRBJ2-1; D unresolved. This clonotype originated in a human donor with classical Hodgkin lymphoma. This specimen was peripheral blood mononuclear cells (PBMCs), taken before the fourth cycle of nivolumab. CDR3 loop: CASSQLTALNEQFF. The CDR3 coding sequence is TGCGCCAGCAGCCAGCTGACGGCCCTCAATGAGCAGTTCTTC.